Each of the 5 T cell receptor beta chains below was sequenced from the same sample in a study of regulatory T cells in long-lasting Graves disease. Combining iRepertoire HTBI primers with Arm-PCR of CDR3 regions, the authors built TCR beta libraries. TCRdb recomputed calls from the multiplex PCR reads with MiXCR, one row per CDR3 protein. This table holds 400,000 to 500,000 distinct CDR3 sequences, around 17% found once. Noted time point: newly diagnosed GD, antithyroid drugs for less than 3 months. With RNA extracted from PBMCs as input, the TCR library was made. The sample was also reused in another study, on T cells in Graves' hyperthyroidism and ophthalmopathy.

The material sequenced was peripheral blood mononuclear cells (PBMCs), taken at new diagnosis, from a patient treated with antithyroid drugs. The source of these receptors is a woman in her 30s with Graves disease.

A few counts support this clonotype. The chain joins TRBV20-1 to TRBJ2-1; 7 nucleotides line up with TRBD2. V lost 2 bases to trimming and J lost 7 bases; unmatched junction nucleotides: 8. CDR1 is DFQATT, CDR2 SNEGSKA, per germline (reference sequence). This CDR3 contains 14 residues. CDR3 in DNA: TGCAGTGCTAGACGGTGGGAGGGCCTTAATGAGCAGTTCTTC. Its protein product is CSARRWEGLNEQFF.

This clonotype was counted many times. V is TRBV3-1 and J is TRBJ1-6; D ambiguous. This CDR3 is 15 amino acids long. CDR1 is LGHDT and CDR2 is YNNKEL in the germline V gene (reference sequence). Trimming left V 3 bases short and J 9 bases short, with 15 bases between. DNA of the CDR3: TGTGCCAGCAGCCAGTTCGCCGGGGTGGGTTCACCCCTCCACTTT. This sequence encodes CASSQFAGVGSPLHF.

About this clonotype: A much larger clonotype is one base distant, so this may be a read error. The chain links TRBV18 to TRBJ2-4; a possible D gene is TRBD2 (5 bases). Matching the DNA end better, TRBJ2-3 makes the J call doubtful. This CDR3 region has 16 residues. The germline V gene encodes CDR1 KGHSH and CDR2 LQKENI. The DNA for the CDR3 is TGTGCCAGCTCATCTGACTGGACTGGAAACACAGAGACGCAGTATTTT. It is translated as CASSSDWTGNTETQYF.

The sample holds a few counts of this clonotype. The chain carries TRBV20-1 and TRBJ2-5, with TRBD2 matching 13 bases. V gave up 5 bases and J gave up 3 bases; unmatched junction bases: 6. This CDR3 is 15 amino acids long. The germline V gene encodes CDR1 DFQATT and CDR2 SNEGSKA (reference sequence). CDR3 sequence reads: CSASPGTSGKETQYF. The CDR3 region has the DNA TGCAGTGCTTCGCCCGGGACTAGCGGGAAAGAGACCCAGTACTTC.

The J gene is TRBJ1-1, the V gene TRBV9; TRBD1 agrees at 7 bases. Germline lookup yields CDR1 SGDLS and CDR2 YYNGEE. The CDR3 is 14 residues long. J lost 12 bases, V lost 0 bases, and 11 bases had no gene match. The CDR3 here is CASSVDGTALVTFF. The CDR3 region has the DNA TGTGCCAGCAGCGTAGATGGGACAGCTCTAGTGACTTTCTTT.